The 27 T cell receptor beta chains in this list originate from one sample, sequenced in a study of cytomegalovirus exposure and HLA in healthy donors. It was with 60 Vbeta and 13 Jbeta primers that the PCR ran. The repertoire was sequenced with immunoSEQ multiplex PCR; TCRdb's copy has only in-frame clones and lacks some. The sample shows about 140,000 clones, approximately 71% of them seen only once. The source material was PBMCs. Receptor source: a man aged 35 to 55 in good health and CMV-seronegative.

The V gene is TRBV4-3, the J gene TRBJ1-1; no definite D call. V dropped 0 bases and J dropped 5 bases, with 16 bases sitting between them. Germline lookup yields CDR1 LGHNA and CDR2 YSLEER. The CDR3 length is 16 residues. DNA for the CDR3: TGCGCCAGCAGCCAAGATGGGAGGGAATTAGTTACTGAAGCTTTCTTT. Translating gives CASSQDGRELVTEAFF.

This chain links TRBV6-5 with TRBJ1-4; 9 nucleotides align to TRBD1. Germline loops: CDR1 MNHEY, CDR2 SVGAGI. V shed 2 bases and J 7 bases; nucleotides not matched to a gene: 2. The CDR3 covers 14 residues. The CDR3 is CASSYGQGSEKLFF. The CDR3 DNA reads TGTGCCAGCAGTTACGGACAGGGGAGTGAAAAACTGTTTTTT.

This clone was recorded a few times. This chain joins TRBV7-9 and TRBJ1-1, with D perhaps matching TRBD1 (6 bases). Germline V CDR1 and CDR2: SEHNR, FQNEAQ (reference sequence). This CDR3 contains 15 residues. Between the trimmed V and J ends, which lost 2 bases and 1 base, there was a span of 11 bases. CDR3 coding DNA: TGTGCCAGCAGCTTACAGGGGCAGGGGAACACTGAAGCTTTCTTT. This codes for CASSLQGQGNTEAFF.

This clone has more than one count but fewer than ten. J is TRBJ1-4 and V is TRBV6-5; no clear D gene. The CDR3 consists of 13 residues. The V end was cut by 0 bases, the J end by 10 bases, with 9 bases between. Germline loops: CDR1 MNHEY, CDR2 SVGAGI. This chain's CDR3 is CASSYSTGGKLFF. DNA of the CDR3: TGTGCCAGCAGTTACTCGACCGGCGGAAAACTGTTTTTT.

CDR3: CASSPPDRSYEQYF. The CDR3 DNA sequence: TGTGCCAGCAGCCCCCCCGACAGATCCTACGAGCAGTACTTC. The genes are TRBV9 and TRBJ2-7; D may be TRBD1 (5 bases). The V end lost 4 bases, the J end lost 1 base, and 12 bases lay between the germline ends. This CDR3 region has 14 residues. Germline V gene sequence: CDR1 SGDLS, CDR2 YYNGEE.

CDR3 region: CASGDSTNYGYTF. CDR3 coding DNA: TGTGCCAGTGGGGACAGCACTAACTATGGCTACACCTTC. J is TRBJ1-2 and V is TRBV9, with TRBD1 matching 7 bases. This CDR3 region has 13 residues. Germline lookup yields CDR1 SGDLS and CDR2 YYNGEE. The V and J ends lost 8 bases and 0 bases, in that order; junction bases with no gene match: 4.

V usage is TRBV29-1 and J usage is TRBJ2-3; 7 nucleotides align to TRBD2. In germline, CDR1 is SQVTM, CDR2 ANQGSEA. The CDR3 consists of 12 residues. Unmatched junction bases numbered 4, after V lost 4 bases and J lost 6 bases. In DNA, the CDR3 is TGCAGCGTTGGTCGGGGGGACGATACGCAGTATTTT. This codes for CSVGRGDDTQYF.

This sequence joins TRBV19 and TRBJ1-6, with a possible D match to TRBD1 (5 bases). This CDR3 spans 13 amino acids. V was cut by 3 bases and J by 8 bases, with 8 bases left in between. The germline gives CDR1 LNHDA, CDR2 SQIVND (reference sequence). The CDR3 bases are TGTGCCAGTAGTATTGACAGTGATTCACCCCTCCACTTT. It encodes CASSIDSDSPLHF.

The rearrangement uses TRBV7-6 and TRBJ2-5, with 11 bases fitting TRBD1. J was trimmed by 3 bases and V by 3 bases; bases with no gene match: 9. CDR1 is SGHVS, CDR2 FNYEAQ, per germline. The CDR3 has 17 residues. CDR3 loop: CASSFRPAGQGEETQYF. CDR3 sequence (DNA): TGTGCCAGCAGCTTTCGCCCCGCGGGACAGGGGGAAGAGACCCAGTACTTC.

The chain joins TRBV19 to TRBJ1-1, with a weak D call TRBD1 (5 bases). V gave up 9 bases and J gave up 3 bases, with 17 bases separating them. Germline CDR1 and CDR2: LNHDA and SQIVND (reference sequence). The CDR3 sequence is 14 residues long. The CDR3 nucleotides read TGTGCCAGCTTCCCAGGGTTCAGAGACACTGAAGCTTTCTTT. It codes for CASFPGFRDTEAFF.

The gene calls are TRBV7-2 and TRBJ1-2, with a possible D match to TRBD1 (6 bases). The germline V and J ends were trimmed by 5 bases and 7 bases, with 23 bases remaining between them. This CDR3 region has 16 residues. The germline gives CDR1 SGHTA, CDR2 FQGNSA. CDR3 loop: CASSIGASGQLTGYTF. The CDR3 DNA reads TGTGCCAGCAGCATAGGGGCTTCGGGACAATTAACTGGCTACACCTTC.

The gene calls are TRBV19 and TRBJ1-2; D possibly corresponds to TRBD1 (5 bases). With 6 bases removed from V and 0 bases from J, the gap between germline ends came to 14 bases. CDR3 length: 15 amino acids. CDR1 and CDR2 from the germline V gene are LNHDA and SQIVND (reference sequence). CDR3 residues: CASRTVGAANYGYTF. The CDR3 DNA follows: TGTGCCAGTAGAACGGTTGGGGCAGCTAACTATGGCTACACCTTC.

In this sample, this clone turned up a few times. The V call is TRBV7-3, the J call TRBJ1-1; 7 positions agree with TRBD1. The CDR3 runs 13 residues. Germline assignment: CDR1 SGHTA and CDR2 FQGTGA. V dropped 5 bases and J dropped 3; count of bases not matched to a gene: 3. CDR3 DNA sequence: TGTGCCAGCAGCCGTACAGGGGACACTGAAGCTTTCTTT. It encodes CASSRTGDTEAFF.

The chain is built from TRBV15 and TRBJ1-6; D call uncertain. Per germline, CDR1 LNHNV and CDR2 YYDKDF (reference sequence). V was cut by 1 base and J by 7 bases, with 11 bases left in between. The CDR3 extends over 15 amino acids. The CDR3 spells CATSRVRTLNSPLHF. The CDR3 nucleotides read TGTGCCACCAGCAGAGTACGGACTCTGAATTCACCCCTCCACTTT.

The J gene is TRBJ1-2, the V gene TRBV5-8; 9 bases are a match to TRBD1. V lost 4 bases to trimming and J lost 3 bases; unmatched junction nucleotides: 7. This CDR3 comprises 15 residues. Germline V CDR1 and CDR2: SGHTS, YDEGEE. The DNA for the CDR3 is TGTGCCAGCAGCCATGACAGGGGGAGAGACTATGGCTACACCTTC. Translated: CASSHDRGRDYGYTF.

The V call is TRBV6-6, the J call TRBJ1-6; D gene unclear. Germline CDR1 and CDR2: MNHNY and SVGAGI (reference sequence). Between the trimmed V and J ends, which lost 0 bases and 8 bases, there was a span of 14 bases. This CDR3 has 16 amino acids. The CDR3 bases are TGTGCCAGCAGTTACTCTGGCTCAAACGGGGATTCACCCCTCCACTTT. It translates to CASSYSGSNGDSPLHF.

This chain connects TRBV14 to TRBJ2-3, with 9 bases that match TRBD2. The trim removed 1 base at V and 6 bases at J, leaving 5 bases unmatched. Germline-derived CDR1 and CDR2 are SGHDN and FVKESK. CDR3 length: 15 amino acids. The CDR3 region has the DNA TGTGCCAGCAGCCAAGTAGCGGGGGTTTCCGATACGCAGTATTTT. This codes for CASSQVAGVSDTQYF.

A single count supports this clone. Sequence at one end of the junction differs from germline and may be a read error. This chain joins TRBV19 and TRBJ2-7; 7 bases agree with TRBD1. The CDR3 extends over 15 amino acids. In germline, CDR1 is LNHDA, CDR2 SQIVND (reference sequence). The CDR3 reads CASREGQAFSYEQHF. CDR3 nucleotide sequence: TGTGCCAGTAGGGAAGGACAGGCGTTCTCCTACGAGCAGCACTTC. Together with reference TRBV19 and TRBJ2-7, the CDR3 gives the full variable domain: DGGITQSPKYLFRKEGQNVTLSCEQNLNHDAMYWYRQDPGQGLRLIYYSQIVNDFQKGDIAEGYSVSREKKESFPLTVTSAQKNPTAFYLCASREGQAFSYEQHFGPGTRLTVT.

V and J are TRBV28 and TRBJ2-1, with D possibly matching TRBD1 (6 bases). The CDR3 consists of 12 residues. With 8 bases removed from V and 9 bases from J, the gap between germline ends came to 14 bases. Per germline, CDR1 MDHEN and CDR2 SYDVKM. The CDR3 sequence is CASRPLGAEQFF. The CDR3 DNA reads TGTGCCAGCCGACCCCTGGGGGCTGAGCAGTTCTTC.

The V and J genes are TRBV28 and TRBJ2-7; TRBD2 might be the D (6 bases). Germline V CDR1 and CDR2: MDHEN, SYDVKM. V lost 5 bases and J 4 bases, leaving 12 bases between the germline ends. The CDR3 sequence is 13 residues long. DNA for the CDR3: TGTGCCAGCAGTACTCCTGGGGGGTACGAGCAGTACTTC. This encodes CASSTPGGYEQYF.

This clone was detected only once. The chain carries TRBV4-1 and TRBJ2-3; 12 nucleotides agree with TRBD2. The CDR3 sequence is 19 residues long. Germline V gives CDR1 MGHRA, CDR2 YSYEKL. With 4 bases clipped from V and 1 base from J, the junction kept 12 bases outside the gene matches. The CDR3 region is CASSLTSGGTNSGTDTQYF. The CDR3 DNA sequence: TGCGCCAGCAGCCTCACTAGCGGGGGGACCAATTCCGGCACAGATACGCAGTATTTT.

This clone was seen just once. The chain has TRBV11-1 and TRBJ1-5; TRBD1 matches at 11 bases. Germline V gives CDR1 SGHAT, CDR2 FQDESV (reference sequence). The CDR3 covers 15 residues. V lost 5 bases to trimming and J lost 4 bases; unmatched junction nucleotides: 4. CDR3 sequence (DNA): TGTGCCAGCAGCCCGGGGACAGGGGGAAATCAGCCCCAGCATTTT. Amino acid sequence: CASSPGTGGNQPQHF.

The chain has TRBV4-1 and TRBJ2-4, with a possible D match to TRBD1 (5 bases). This CDR3 region has 12 residues. Germline V gives CDR1 MGHRA, CDR2 YSYEKL. V lost 1 base, J lost 9 bases, and 7 bases lay in between. The CDR3 DNA follows: TGCGCCAGCAGCCAAGGTCAGGGCATTCAGTACTTC. Translation: CASSQGQGIQYF.

The chain uses TRBV2 and TRBJ1-1; 9 bases fit TRBD1. Germline V gives CDR1 SNHLY, CDR2 FYNNEI. With 10 bases clipped from V and 1 base from J, the junction kept 7 bases outside the gene matches. The CDR3 length is 14 residues. This CDR3 is CANHQQGANTEAFF. The CDR3 bases are TGTGCCAACCACCAACAGGGGGCGAACACTGAAGCTTTCTTT.

The J gene is TRBJ1-2, the V gene TRBV19; D possibly corresponds to TRBD1 (6 bases). The germline CDR1 and CDR2 sequences are LNHDA and SQIVND (reference sequence). Between the trimmed V and J ends, which lost 4 bases and 3 bases, there was a span of 18 bases. This CDR3 has 16 amino acids. The CDR3 protein is CASSKGQRNLDYGYTF. The CDR3 DNA follows: TGTGCCAGTAGTAAAGGACAGCGGAATCTCGACTATGGCTACACCTTC.

This clone was detected a few times. The chain recombines TRBV29-1 with TRBJ1-1; D gene ambiguous. The CDR3 is 14 residues long. Between the trimmed V and J ends, which lost 5 bases and 5 bases, there was a span of 18 bases. Germline CDR1 is SQVTM and CDR2 is ANQGSEA. For the CDR3, the DNA is TGCAGCGTTCCGATAGACCCAGGAAGGACTGAAGCTTTCTTT. It encodes CSVPIDPGRTEAFF.

The chain has TRBV16 and TRBJ1-5; unclear D gene. Trimming left V 1 base short and J 0 bases short, with 7 bases between. The CDR3 is 15 amino acids. Germline V lookup: CDR1 KGHSY, CDR2 FQNENV. This chain's CDR3 is CASSQWQASNQPQHF. CDR3 nucleotides: TGTGCCAGCAGCCAATGGCAGGCTAGCAATCAGCCCCAGCATTTT. Based on the CDR3 plus reference TRBV16 and TRBJ1-5, the full variable domain is GEEVAQTPKHLVRGEGQKAKLYCAPIKGHSYVFWYQQVLKNEFKFLISFQNENVFDETGMPKERFSAKCLPNSPCSLEIQATKLEDSAVYFCASSQWQASNQPQHFGDGTRLSIL.